A selection of T cell receptor beta chains follows, all from one sample in a study of blood T cell repertoires in COVID-19. The assay was immunoSEQ multiplex PCR, and TCRdb's table has in-frame clones only and misses some. This table holds roughly 160,000 clones, roughly 84% found once. Sequenced input: PBMCs or T cells enriched from blood (not recorded which). Source of these receptors: a woman aged 55-69 years who had recovered from COVID-19. CDR3s include the opening cysteine and the closing phenylalanine or tryptophan. The order of the fields is CDR3 length, V gene, D gene, CDR3 protein. The D gene is left open where the match is weak.

>14|TRBV10-3|TRBD1
CATNRDRNSYEQYF
>17|TRBV7-8|-
CASSLGRGTEYQETQYF
>16|TRBV24-1|TRBD1
CATSGASGTDSYEQYF
>14|TRBV28|-
CASSLMRNTGELFF
>14|TRBV2|-
CASSEARLNYGYTF
>15|TRBV5-1|-
CASSPGAGRGQPQHF
>14|TRBV7-2|-
CASSLYKSSYEQYF
>13|TRBV4-2|-
CASSAGQLYEQYF
>13|TRBV3-1/TRBV3-2|-
CASSRGTDNEQFF
>16|TRBV4-1|-
CASSQDEVGVNTEAFF
>13|TRBV6-4|-
CASSRTLYNEQFF
>17|TRBV18|TRBD1
CASSPADRGLANEKLFF
>12|TRBV6-1|-
CASSEQGKWQFF
>14|TRBV6-5|-
CASSLGRRNTEAFF
>14|TRBV6-2/TRBV6-3|-
CASSFFGLNYGYTF
>10|TRBV29-1|-
CSAMVREAFF
>16|TRBV5-1|-
CASSLNSGLSGNTIYF
>17|TRBV7-9|TRBD1
CASSLGKTGRGANVLTF
>14|TRBV5-4|TRBD1
CAGQSGTANYEQYF
>16|TRBV5-8|TRBD1
CASSLGDRGRISPLHF
>13|TRBV30|-
CAWSLASSETQYF
>14|TRBV7-8|-
CASSTGSFSYEQYF
>16|TRBV27|TRBD2
CASRRSGRYRNNEQFF
>17|TRBV21-1|-
CASHYTSHKLKSYEQYF
>15|TRBV9|-
CASSGPDSVVPEAFF
>15|TRBV5-1|TRBD2
CASSLAGHPTNEQFF
>15|TRBV5-1|TRBD2
CASSAGLAGGDTQYF
>15|TRBV5-1|TRBD1
CASSLEYRGTGELFF
>17|TRBV5-6|-
CASSLDRGRLSGNTIYF
>14|TRBV19|-
CASRDSVAYNEQFF
>15|TRBV6-1|-
CASSERFPTNQPQHF
>13|TRBV28|-
CASLNWSGNTIYF
>14|TRBV28|-
CASSLSQYNSPLHF
>15|TRBV5-5|TRBD1
CASRSQGALNTEAFF
>14|TRBV4-1|-
CASSLWGEDTEAFF
>12|TRBV5-1|-
CASSPDIYGYTF
>14|TRBV2|-
CASSDQGFGSPLHF
>13|TRBV11-2|-
CASSLASGIEQYF
>14|TRBV10-3|-
CAISGDSPNYGYTF
>15|TRBV15|-
CATSRDPGAGNEQFF
>14|TRBV5-1|TRBD1
CASRQDRVGAEAFF
>14|TRBV6-5|-
CASSSLTGRGGYTF
>15|TRBV2|TRBD2
CASRQGLAGGDTQYF
>13|TRBV25-1|-
CASSSTGRTEAFF
>15|TRBV4-2|-
CASSQVGQGPEGYTF